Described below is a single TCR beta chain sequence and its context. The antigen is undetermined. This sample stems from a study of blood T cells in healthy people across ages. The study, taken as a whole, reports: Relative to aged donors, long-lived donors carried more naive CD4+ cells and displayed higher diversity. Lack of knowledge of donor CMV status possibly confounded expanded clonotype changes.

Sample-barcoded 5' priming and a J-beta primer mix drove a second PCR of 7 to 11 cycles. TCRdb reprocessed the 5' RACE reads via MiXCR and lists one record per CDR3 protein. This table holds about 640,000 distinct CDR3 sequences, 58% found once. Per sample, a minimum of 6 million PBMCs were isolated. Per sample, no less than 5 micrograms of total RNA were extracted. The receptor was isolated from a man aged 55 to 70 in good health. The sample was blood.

The CDR3 sequence is CASSQRAFTSGERETQYF. CDR3 sequence (DNA): TGCGCCAGCAGCCAACGTGCGTTTACTAGCGGGGAACGAGAGACCCAGTACTTC. The rearrangement joins TRBV4-1 to TRBJ2-7; 10 bases fit TRBD2. Matching the DNA end better, TRBJ2-5 makes the J call doubtful. CDR3 length: 18 amino acids. CDR1 and CDR2 (germline): MGHRA, YSYEKL.